The 4 T cell receptor beta chains given below trace back to one sample, sequenced in a study of shared clonotypes between healthy human individuals. CD45RO-negative, CCR7-selected cells formed the naive CD8 fraction, which excluded terminally differentiated effector memory CD45RA+ cells. Profiled with immunoSEQ multiplex PCR; TCRdb holds only in-frame clones, not every one. The sample lists about 600,000 clones; around 95% were seen once. The sample was naive CD8+ T cells sorted from blood. These receptors originate from a woman aged 25 to 39 in good health.

This chain links TRBV2 with TRBJ2-7, with 8 bases matching TRBD1. CDR1 and CDR2 (germline): SNHLY, FYNNEI. The CDR3 is made up of 15 amino acids. Trimming took 5 bases from V and 2 from J; bases not matched to a gene: 8. This CDR3 reads CASSTTGTGPYEQYF. The CDR3 DNA reads as TGTGCCAGCAGTACAACCGGGACAGGCCCCTACGAGCAGTACTTC.

This clone has just one count. The chain has TRBV5-6 and TRBJ1-1; 11 nucleotides line up with TRBD1. Germline-derived CDR1 and CDR2 are SGHDT and YYEEEE. V was pared by 4 bases and J by 7 bases, with 6 bases of the junction left unmatched. The CDR3 consists of 14 residues. Here the CDR3 reads CASSRDRGRLEAFF. In DNA, the CDR3 is TGTGCCAGCAGCCGGGACAGGGGGAGACTTGAAGCTTTCTTT.

V is TRBV27 and J is TRBJ2-2, with 8 bases that match TRBD2. V shed 7 bases, J shed 5 bases, and the junction held 6 bases outside the gene matches. Germline CDR1 MNHEY, CDR2 SMNVEV (reference sequence). This CDR3 has 14 amino acids. The DNA for the CDR3 is TGTGCCAGCACGACGGGAGGGGGTACCGGGGAGCTGTTTTTT. Its protein product is CASTTGGGTGELFF.

This clone was counted only a few times. The chain uses TRBV6-4 and TRBJ1-1; TRBD1 might be the D (6 bases). CDR1 is MRHNA and CDR2 is SNTAGT in the germline V gene. The CDR3 totals 10 residues. V was clipped by 9 bases and J by 8 bases, with 10 bases between them. In DNA, the CDR3 is TGTGCCAGGCGGGACAAGGAAGCTTTCTTT. Translating it yields CARRDKEAFF.